These 27 T cell receptor delta chains share one sample of origin, sequenced in a study of gamma-delta T cells after stem cell transplantation. TCRdb reran clone calling via CATT on the RT-PCR reads. Among 10,000 to 13,000 delta-chain clones, 38% were seen once, and the ten largest hold about 2.8%. Sequences were obtained from gamma-delta T cells. These receptors came from a human donor. It is not recorded whose cells these are; they may come from a transplant donor.

The chain has TRDV3 and TRDJ1; TRDD3 aligns across 7 bases. The CDR3 runs to 19 residues. With 4 bases clipped from V and 0 bases from J, the junction kept 23 bases outside the gene matches. CDR1 and CDR2 (germline): TVYSNPD, GDNSRS (reference sequence). The CDR3 sequence: CASPPPSLLGKPHTDKLIF. The DNA for the CDR3 is TGTGCCTCCCCCCCACCCTCTTTACTGGGGAAACCCCACACCGATAAACTCATCTTT.

This chain links TRDV3 with TRDJ1; D might be TRDD3 (6 bases). From germline, CDR1 is TVYSNPD and CDR2 GDNSRS (reference sequence). V gave up 4 bases and J gave up 8 bases, with 26 bases separating them. There are 15 residues in the CDR3. CDR3 bases: TGTGCCTCAAACGGGGGCCTGGGGCCCACAGCCAAACTCATCTTT. It codes for CASNGGLGPTAKLIF.

CDR3 in amino acids: CACDTVFGLPVFTDKLIF. The CDR3 bases are TGTGCCTGTGACACCGTTTTTGGGCTACCTGTCTTCACCGATAAACTCATCTTT. V gene TRDV2 combines with J gene TRDJ1; no clear D. The germline V and J ends were trimmed by 0 bases and 1 base, with 20 bases remaining between them. Germline CDR1 reads GEAIGNYY; CDR2 reads EKD. This CDR3 is built from 18 residues.

As concerns this clone: A read error is possible here, since a much larger clone lies one base away. Other DNA sequences in the sample encode the same CDR3. The J gene is TRDJ1, the V gene TRDV1, with a tentative D call TRDD3 (7 bases). V dropped 0 bases and J dropped 0 bases, with 23 bases sitting between them. The CDR3 is 20 residues long. Germline V CDR1 and CDR2: TSWWSYY, QGS. CDR3 protein: CALGELHGLPGGIHTDKLIF. CDR3 nucleotides: TGTGCTCTTGGGGAACTTCACGGCCTTCCGGGGGGGATTCACACCGATAAACTCATCTTT.

The V call is TRDV1, the J call TRDJ1, with unresolved D. The CDR3 is 14 residues long. CDR1 and CDR2 (germline): TSWWSYY, QGS. The germline V and J ends were trimmed by 4 bases and 7 bases, with 16 bases remaining between them. The CDR3 loop reads CALGVRPSKSKLIF. For the CDR3, the DNA is TGTGCTCTTGGGGTCAGGCCCTCTAAGAGTAAACTCATCTTT.

For this clone: Other nucleotide sequences in the sample specify the same CDR3. The chain employs TRDV1 and TRDJ1, with 10 positions matching TRDD3. CDR1 and CDR2 from the germline V gene are TSWWSYY and QGS. The CDR3 is 17 residues long. V dropped 1 base and J dropped 4; count of bases not matched to a gene: 9. The CDR3 sequence: CALGEHGGIRERDKLIF. As DNA, the CDR3 is TGTGCTCTTGGGGAACACGGGGGGATACGGGAGCGCGATAAACTCATCTTT.

This clone was recorded a few times. V gene TRDV1 combines with J gene TRDJ1, with D possibly TRDD2 on 5 matching bases. V gave up 3 bases and J gave up 6 bases, with 32 bases separating them. The CDR3 is 20 residues long. Germline V gene data show CDR1 as TSWWSYY and CDR2 as QGS. The CDR3 protein is CALGDRLPLLREGSSHKLIF. CDR3 sequence (DNA): TGTGCTCTTGGGGATCGCCTCCCCCTCCTTCGCGAGGGTTCTTCCCATAAACTCATCTTT.

This clone was counted between two and nine times. Possible read error: a much larger clone is one base away. The gene calls are TRDV2 and TRDJ3, with D perhaps matching TRDD3 (5 bases). Trimming took off 3 bases at V and 2 bases at J, with 7 bases between the two ends. The CDR3 spans 15 residues. Germline V gives CDR1 GEAIGNYY, CDR2 EKD. This CDR3 is CACDLGTWDTRQMFF. The CDR3 DNA reads as TGTGCCTGTGACTTGGGGACCTGGGACACCCGACAGATGTTTTTC.

The gene calls are TRDV2 and TRDJ1; 9 nucleotides line up with TRDD3. The V and J ends lost 0 bases and 4 bases, in that order; junction bases with no gene match: 11. The CDR3 contains 17 residues. Germline assignment: CDR1 GEAIGNYY and CDR2 EKD. The chain's CDR3 is CACDTPAELGDRDKLIF. The DNA of the CDR3 is TGTGCCTGTGACACCCCGGCGGAACTGGGGGACCGCGATAAACTCATCTTT.

Of note for this clone: A clone one base away is much larger, so this may be a read error. This rearrangement joins TRDV1 to TRDJ1; D perhaps matches TRDD3 (5 bases). The CDR3 is made up of 21 amino acids. The V and J ends lost 1 base and 1 base respectively, with 28 bases between them. Per germline, CDR1 TSWWSYY and CDR2 QGS. CDR3 loop: CALGEPRGRGSTPVCTDKLIF. The CDR3 nucleotides are TGTGCTCTTGGGGAACCGAGGGGGCGGGGGTCAACCCCCGTATGCACCGATAAACTCATCTTT.

On this clone itself: The identical CDR3 is also encoded by other nucleotide sequences in the sample. The chain carries TRDV3 and TRDJ1; D remains unclear. V was clipped by 4 bases and J by 8 bases, with 17 bases between them. CDR1 and CDR2 from the germline V gene are TVYSNPD and GDNSRS (reference sequence). This CDR3 contains 12 residues. The CDR3 bases are TGTGCCTGCGGACAGACTAAGGCAAAACTCATCTTT. Amino acid sequence: CACGQTKAKLIF.

This clone appeared a few times. The chain has TRDV1 and TRDJ2; 7 bases agree with TRDD3. V shed 3 bases, J shed 3 bases, and the junction held 19 bases outside the gene matches. The germline V gene encodes CDR1 TSWWSYY and CDR2 QGS. The CDR3 runs 20 residues. The CDR3 here is CALGDFYTLGETLMTAQLFF. Written as DNA, the CDR3 is TGTGCTCTTGGGGATTTCTACACATTGGGGGAGACCCTTATGACAGCACAACTCTTCTTT.

This clone appeared a few times. The gene calls are TRDV1 and TRDJ3, with D hard to call. Deletions cut 6 bases from V and 5 bases from J, with 26 bases between. This CDR3 is 20 amino acids long. Germline V gives CDR1 TSWWSYY, CDR2 QGS. The CDR3 DNA is TGTGCTCTTGGCCCAAACGCCCTAGTTTGGTCGCTGGGGGACACCCGACAGATGTTTTTC. Residues: CALGPNALVWSLGDTRQMFF.

Of note for this clone: A junction boundary mismatches the germline segment, possibly from a read error. The gene calls are TRDV2 and TRDJ3, with TRDD3 as a possible D gene (5 bases). The germline CDR1 and CDR2 sequences are GEAIGNYY and EKD. The CDR3 extends over 19 amino acids. CDR3: CACDTWGPKSSWDTRKMFF. The CDR3 coding sequence is TGTGCCTGTGACACCTGGGGCCCCAAGAGCTCCTGGGACACCCGAAAGATGTTTTTC.

This clone occurred a few times. The genes are TRDV1 and TRDJ1, with 9 bases fitting TRDD3. Trimming at V came to 3 bases and at J to 1 base, leaving 18 bases not matched to a gene. This CDR3 region has 20 residues. CDR1 and CDR2 (germline): TSWWSYY, QGS. CDR3 DNA: TGTGCTCTTGGGGACCCCCAAGACTTGCTGGGGGATCGGGGCACCGATAAACTCATCTTT. This gives the protein CALGDPQDLLGDRGTDKLIF.

The CDR3 bases are TGTGCCTGTATATGCCTACTGGCCGATAAACTCATCTTT. Protein product: CACICLLADKLIF. The V gene is TRDV3, the J gene TRDJ1, with D possibly being TRDD2 or TRDD3 (5 bases each). This CDR3 spans 13 amino acids. V was cut by 4 bases and J by 3 bases, with 15 bases left in between. The germline gives CDR1 TVYSNPD, CDR2 GDNSRS (reference sequence).

Concerning this clone itself: The junction departs from germline at one end; a sequencing error may be responsible. The chain is built from TRDV2 and TRDJ3, with 8 bases lining up with TRDD3. The CDR3 loop spans 19 amino acids. Germline V gene sequence: CDR1 GEAIGNYY, CDR2 EKD. DNA for the CDR3: TGTGCCTGTGTCAAAAGTAGTACTGGGGGTTCCTGGGACACCCGAAAGATGTTTTTC. Its translation: CACVKSSTGGSWDTRKMFF.

The chain employs TRDV2 and TRDJ3, with 8 bases identical to TRDD3. Trimming cost V 4 bases and J 0 bases; bases outside gene matches: 10. Germline V gene lookup returns CDR1 GEAIGNYY and CDR2 EKD. This CDR3 is 19 amino acids long. CDR3 nucleotide sequence: TGTGCCTGTGATCTGCTGGGGGACCAGAGCTCCTGGGACACCCGACAGATGTTTTTC. Encoded protein: CACDLLGDQSSWDTRQMFF.

As for this clone: One end of the junction varies from germline; a read error may be responsible. The chain combines TRDV2 with TRDJ3, with TRDD3 matching 12 bases. Germline CDR1 GEAIGNYY, CDR2 EKD. There are 21 residues in the CDR3. The DNA of the CDR3 is TGTGCCTGTGACCTCCTACTGGGGGATACCGCCAACTCCTGTGACACCCGACAGATGTTTTTC. Translation gives CACDLLLGDTANSCDTRQMFF.

The V gene is TRDV1, the J gene TRDJ1; no firm D call. The V gene lost 3 bases and the J gene lost 0 bases, with 29 bases spanning the gap. Germline V CDR1 and CDR2: TSWWSYY, QGS. This CDR3 has 21 residues. CDR3 region: CALGDTTCRDDCGSNTDKLIF. In nucleotides, the CDR3 is TGTGCTCTTGGGGACACTACCTGCAGGGACGATTGTGGGTCTAACACCGATAAACTCATCTTT.

In regard to this clone: Just one base apart from a much larger clone, this may be a read error. CDR3: CACDVLGETDKLIF. The DNA of the CDR3 is TGTGCCTGTGACGTACTGGGGGAGACCGATAAACTCATCTTT. The chain recombines TRDV2 with TRDJ1, with 9 positions matching TRDD3. This CDR3 is 14 amino acids long. CDR1 is GEAIGNYY, CDR2 EKD, per germline. The V and J ends lost 3 bases and 2 bases, in that order; junction bases with no gene match: 3.

On this clone: The germline gene is not matched at one end of the junction; a read error may be the cause. Other DNA sequences within the sample encode an identical CDR3. This rearrangement joins TRDV2 to TRDJ1; 13 bases agree with TRDD3. The CDR3 is made up of 18 amino acids. Germline values: CDR1 GEAIGNYY, CDR2 EKD. The CDR3 DNA reads TGTGCCTGCGACACTCTTGTACTGGGGGATACGCGGACCGATAAACTCATCTTT. It encodes CACDTLVLGDTRTDKLIF.

This clone has only a few counts. This chain joins TRDV1 and TRDJ1, with D maybe TRDD2 (8 bases). The length of the CDR3 is 20 residues. CDR1 TSWWSYY and CDR2 QGS come from the germline V gene. V was cut by 3 bases and J by 0 bases, with 26 bases left in between. CDR3 amino acids: CALGETFLRSGGPYTDKLIF. CDR3 coding DNA: TGTGCTCTTGGGGAGACCTTCCTAAGGTCTGGGGGTCCGTACACCGATAAACTCATCTTT.

Remarks on this clone: A junction boundary mismatches the germline segment, possibly from a read error. This chain connects TRDV1 to TRDJ1; TRDD3 matches at 8 bases. This CDR3 has 19 amino acids. Per the germline V gene, CDR1 is TSWWSYY and CDR2 is QGS. As DNA, the CDR3 is TGTGCTATTGGGGAAAGCGGGTACAGGGGATACCCCTCGGCCGATAAACTCATCTTT. Protein product: CAIGESGYRGYPSADKLIF.

About this clone: The junction shows a germline mismatch at one end, possibly a read error. Here the CDR3 DNA reads TGTGCCTGTGACCCCGTGCTCTGTCCTGTGGTAATCTCCTGTGACACCCGACAGATGTTTTTC. Translating it yields CACDPVLCPVVISCDTRQMFF. This chain joins TRDV2 and TRDJ3; D is undetermined. This CDR3 is built from 21 residues. Germline loops: CDR1 GEAIGNYY, CDR2 EKD.

This clone was picked up one time. Just one base apart from a much larger clone, this may be a read error. The genes are TRDV2 and TRDJ1; D is ambiguous. CDR1 is GEAIGNYY and CDR2 is EKD in the germline V gene. CDR3 length equals 15 residues. The CDR3 DNA is TGTGCCTGTGAACCGAAACTGCCGTACACCGATAACCTCATCTTT. It encodes CACEPKLPYTDNLIF.

This clone occurred a few times. This sequence joins TRDV1 and TRDJ2; TRDD3 matches 8 bases. Per the germline V gene, CDR1 is TSWWSYY and CDR2 is QGS. V lost 2 bases, J lost 0 bases, and 29 bases stayed unmatched. The CDR3 runs 25 residues. CDR3 in DNA: TGTGCTCTTGGGGAATTGGTGATCTTCCAACGTCCGGGGGATAAAGTGTTGGCTTTGACAGCACAACTCTTCTTT. Translation: CALGELVIFQRPGDKVLALTAQLFF.